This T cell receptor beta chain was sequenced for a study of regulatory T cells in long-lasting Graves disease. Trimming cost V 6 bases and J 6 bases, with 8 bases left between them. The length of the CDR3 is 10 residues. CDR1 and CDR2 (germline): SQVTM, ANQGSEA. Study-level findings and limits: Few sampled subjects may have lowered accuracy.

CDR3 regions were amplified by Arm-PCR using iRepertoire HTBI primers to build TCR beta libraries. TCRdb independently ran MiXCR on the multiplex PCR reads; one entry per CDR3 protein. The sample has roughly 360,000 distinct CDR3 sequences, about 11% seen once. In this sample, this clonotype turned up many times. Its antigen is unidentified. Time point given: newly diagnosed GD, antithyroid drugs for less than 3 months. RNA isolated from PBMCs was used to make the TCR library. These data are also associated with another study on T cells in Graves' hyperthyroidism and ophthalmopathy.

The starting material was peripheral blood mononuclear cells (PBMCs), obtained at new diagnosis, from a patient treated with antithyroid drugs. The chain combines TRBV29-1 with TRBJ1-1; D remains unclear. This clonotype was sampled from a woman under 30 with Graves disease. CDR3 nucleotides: TGCAGCGTATTGGGCGCTGAAGCTTTCTTT. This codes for CSVLGAEAFF.